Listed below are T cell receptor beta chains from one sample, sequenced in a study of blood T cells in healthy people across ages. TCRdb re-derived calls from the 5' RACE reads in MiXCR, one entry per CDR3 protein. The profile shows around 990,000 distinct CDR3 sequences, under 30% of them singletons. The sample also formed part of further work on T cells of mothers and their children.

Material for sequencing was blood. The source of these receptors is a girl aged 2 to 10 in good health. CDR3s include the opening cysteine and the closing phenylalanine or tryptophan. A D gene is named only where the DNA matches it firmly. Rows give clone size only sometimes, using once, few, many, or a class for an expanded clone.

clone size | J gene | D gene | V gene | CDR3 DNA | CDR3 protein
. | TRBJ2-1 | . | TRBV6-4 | TGTGCCAGCAGTGAGGTATGGGGCGGGGATGAGCAGTTCTTC | CASSEVWGGDEQFF
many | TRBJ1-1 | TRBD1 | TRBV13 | TGTGCCAGCAGCCCGGGGACAGGGGAAGCTTTCTTT | CASSPGTGEAFF
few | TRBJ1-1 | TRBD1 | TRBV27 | TGTGCCAGCAGTACTACAGGGGGATCGAGGGAAGCTTTCTTT | CASSTTGGSREAFF
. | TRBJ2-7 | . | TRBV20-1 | TGCAGTGCTAGAAACAGGGCGACCTACGAGCAGTACTTC | CSARNRATYEQYF
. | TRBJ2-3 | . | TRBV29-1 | TGCAGCGTCTTGGTGGTGGGCCTGGATACGCAGTATTTT | CSVLVVGLDTQYF
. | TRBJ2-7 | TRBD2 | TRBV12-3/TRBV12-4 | TGTGCCGGCAGCCCGACTAGCGCCGCTTCCTACGAGCAGTACTTC | CAGSPTSAASYEQYF
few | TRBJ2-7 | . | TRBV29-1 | TGCAGCGTTGAGTTGGGGGAGCCCCACTTCGAGCAGTACTTC | CSVELGEPHFEQYF
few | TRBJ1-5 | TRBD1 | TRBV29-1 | TGCAGCTGTCGGGACAGGGAGGATCAGCCCCAGCATTTT | CSCRDREDQPQHF
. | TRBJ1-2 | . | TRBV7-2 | TGTGCCAGCTTACAGGGAATAAGTGGCTACACCTTC | CASLQGISGYTF
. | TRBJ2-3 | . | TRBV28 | TGTGCCAGCAGAGAGGACCAGAACACAGATACGCAGTATTTT | CASREDQNTDTQYF
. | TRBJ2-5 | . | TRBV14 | TGTGCCAGCAGCCAAGGGTTCGGACGGTCAGAGACCCAGTACTTC | CASSQGFGRSETQYF
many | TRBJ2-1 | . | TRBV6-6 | TGTGCCAGCATTTACCAGCCAGGGGGGACTATTTCGGGTGAGCAGTTCTTC | CASIYQPGGTISGEQFF
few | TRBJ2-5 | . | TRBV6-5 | TGTGCCGCGGGCAGGGGACTTGACATTCAAGAGACCCAGTACTTC | CAAGRGLDIQETQYF
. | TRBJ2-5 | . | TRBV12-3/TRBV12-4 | TGTGTCAGCAGTCTAGAGACCCAGTACTTC | CVSSLETQYF
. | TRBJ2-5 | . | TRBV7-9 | TGTGCCAGCAGCTTAAAGGGAAAAGAGACCCAGTACTTC | CASSLKGKETQYF
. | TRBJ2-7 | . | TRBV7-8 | TGTGCCAGCAGCGCCCACGGGGGCCGGTACGAGCAGTACTTC | CASSAHGGRYEQYF
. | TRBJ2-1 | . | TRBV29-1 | TGCAGCGTTCAGCGAGCGTACAATGAGCAGTTCTTC | CSVQRAYNEQFF
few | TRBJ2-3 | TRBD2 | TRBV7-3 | TGTGCCAGCAGCTTAACTGGCGGTAGCGGGGGCGCAGATACGCAGTATTTT | CASSLTGGSGGADTQYF
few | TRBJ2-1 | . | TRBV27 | TGTGCCAGCAGTAGAATTTTTTTAGTGGGCCATGAGCAGTTCTTC | CASSRIFLVGHEQFF
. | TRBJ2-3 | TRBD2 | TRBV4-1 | TGCGCCAGCAGCCCGAGCGGGAGAAGCACAGATACGCAGTATTTT | CASSPSGRSTDTQYF
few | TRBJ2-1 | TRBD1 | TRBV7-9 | TGTGCCAGCAGCCTACCTTGGGAACAGGGGAACCTTCCCGTGGAGTTCTTC | CASSLPWEQGNLPVEFF
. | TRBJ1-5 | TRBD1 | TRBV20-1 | TGCAGTGCTCTACCGGGACAGGTTAATCAGCCCCAGCATTTT | CSALPGQVNQPQHF
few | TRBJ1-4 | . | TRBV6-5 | TGTGCCAGCAGTTACGGGCTGGAGAGAAAACTGTTTTTT | CASSYGLERKLFF
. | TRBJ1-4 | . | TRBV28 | TGTGCCAGCAAAGACTTCGCTGTGTTTGATGAAAAACTGTTTTTT | CASKDFAVFDEKLFF
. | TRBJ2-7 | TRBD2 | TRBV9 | TGTGCCAGCAGCGTAGGTCCAGCGGGGTCCTACGAGCAGTACTTC | CASSVGPAGSYEQYF
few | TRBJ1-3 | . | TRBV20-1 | TGCAGTGCTAGATCCCTGGACACCATATATTTT | CSARSLDTIYF
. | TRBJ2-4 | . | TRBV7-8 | TGTGCCAGCAGCTCCCCCTTGACCAAAAACATTCAGTACTTC | CASSSPLTKNIQYF
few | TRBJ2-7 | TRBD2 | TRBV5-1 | TGCGCCAGCAGCTTGGACTCGGGAGGGCCGAGGTACGAGCAGTACTTC | CASSLDSGGPRYEQYF
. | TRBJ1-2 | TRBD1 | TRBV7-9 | TGTGCCAGCAGCTCGACAGGGCCTAACTATGGCTACACCTTC | CASSSTGPNYGYTF
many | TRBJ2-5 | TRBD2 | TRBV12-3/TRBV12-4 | TGTGCCAGCAGAACGGGACTAGCTGGAGAGACCCAGTACTTC | CASRTGLAGETQYF
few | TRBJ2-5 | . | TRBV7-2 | TGTGCCAGCAGCTTGGGGCCAGGGCTCCGTGAGACCCAGTACTTC | CASSLGPGLRETQYF
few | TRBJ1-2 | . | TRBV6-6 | TGTGCCAGCAGTTACCGGGACATCCGTGGCTACACCTTC | CASSYRDIRGYTF
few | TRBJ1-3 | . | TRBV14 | TGTGCCAGCAGCCAAGGGTCGAGCTTAAGAGCAGTCAAGTTCGGAAACACCATATATTTT | CASSQGSSLRAVKFGNTIYF
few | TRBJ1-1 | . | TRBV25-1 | TGTGCCAGCAGTGAATACAGGCAGGACACTGAAGCTTTCTTT | CASSEYRQDTEAFF
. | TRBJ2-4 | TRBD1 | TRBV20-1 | TGCAGTGCTGGGGGACAGCTAGCCAAAAACATTCAGTACTTC | CSAGGQLAKNIQYF
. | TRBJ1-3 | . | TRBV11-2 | TGTGCCAGCAGCTTAGGGTCCGAGGGAGGAAACACCATATATTTT | CASSLGSEGGNTIYF
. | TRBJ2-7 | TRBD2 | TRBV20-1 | TGCAGTGCTAGGGAAGCTAGCGGGAGGTTATACGAGCAGTACTTC | CSAREASGRLYEQYF
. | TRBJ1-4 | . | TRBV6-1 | TGTGCCAGCCGGGGGAATGAGCACCCACTCCCGACTCACGAGGAAAAACTGTTTTTT | CASRGNEHPLPTHEEKLFF
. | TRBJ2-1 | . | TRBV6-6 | TGTGCCAGCAGTTACGGTGCGGGTAGCTCCTACAATGAGCAGTTCTTC | CASSYGAGSSYNEQFF
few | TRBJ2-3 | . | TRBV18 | TGTGCCAGCTCACCACCCGGGAAGGCCACAGATACGCAGTATTTT | CASSPPGKATDTQYF
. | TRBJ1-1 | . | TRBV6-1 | TGTGCCAGCAGTGAAGCGAGAGGTGTGAACACTGAAGCTTTCTTT | CASSEARGVNTEAFF
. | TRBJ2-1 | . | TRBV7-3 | TGTGCCAGCAGCCCGCCGGGGACGATCAATGAGCAGTTCTTC | CASSPPGTINEQFF
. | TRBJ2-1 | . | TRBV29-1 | TGCAGCGTTGGGGGAATGAACGAATGGTTCTTC | CSVGGMNEWFF
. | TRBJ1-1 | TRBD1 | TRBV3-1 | TGTGCCAGCAGCCAAGCCGACAGGGGTGCTGAAGCTTTCTTT | CASSQADRGAEAFF
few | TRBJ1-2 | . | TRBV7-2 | TGTGCCAGCACCTCCAGGGAGGCAGCGGTTAAGGGCTACACCTTC | CASTSREAAVKGYTF
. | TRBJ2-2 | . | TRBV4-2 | TGTGCCAGCAGCCAATGGGGGTTTGAAGGAACCGGGGAGCTGTTTTTT | CASSQWGFEGTGELFF
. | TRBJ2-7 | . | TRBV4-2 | TGTGCCAGCAGCCAAGCGTCGGAGGGGGACGAGCAGTACTTC | CASSQASEGDEQYF
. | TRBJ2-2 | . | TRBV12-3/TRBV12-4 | TGTGCCAGCAGTTTAACGCGGGGGCTGACCGGGGAGCTGTTTTTT | CASSLTRGLTGELFF
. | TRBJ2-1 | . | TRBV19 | TGTGCCAGTAGTCCGGGCCCCAGACTAACCAATGAGCAGTTCTTC | CASSPGPRLTNEQFF
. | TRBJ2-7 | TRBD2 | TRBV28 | TGTGCCAGCAGTTTAAGGGATTACCTAGCGGGAGGATGGAGCGAGCAGTACTTC | CASSLRDYLAGGWSEQYF
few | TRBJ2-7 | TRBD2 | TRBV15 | TGTGCCACCAGCAGAGGACTAGCGGGATCTAACTCCTACGAGCAGTACTTC | CATSRGLAGSNSYEQYF
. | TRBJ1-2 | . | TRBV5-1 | TGCGCCAGCAGAGGGAGTTCGGGACGGACGTTTACGGGCTACACCTTC | CASRGSSGRTFTGYTF
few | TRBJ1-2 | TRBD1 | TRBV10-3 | TGTGCCATCAGTGATTACAGGGGCTATGGCTACACCTTC | CAISDYRGYGYTF
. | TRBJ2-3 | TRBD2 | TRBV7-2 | TGTGCCAGCAGCCCGGCTTTTAGCGGGAGGGGAACAGATACGCAGTATTTT | CASSPAFSGRGTDTQYF
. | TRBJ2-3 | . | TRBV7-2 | TGTGCCAGCAGCTCGAAGACGGGGCTGAGAGGGCCCACGCAGTACTTT | CASSSKTGLRGPTQYF
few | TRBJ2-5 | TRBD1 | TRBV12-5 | TGTGCCCCCCGGGGACAGGAAGAAGAGACCCAGTACTTC | CAPRGQEEETQYF
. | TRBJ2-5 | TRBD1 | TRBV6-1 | TGTGCCAGCAGTCAGCGAGGACAGGGGATCCAAGAGACCCAGTACTTC | CASSQRGQGIQETQYF